This T cell receptor (beta chain) derives from a study of T cells in Graves' hyperthyroidism and ophthalmopathy. The study included ophthalmopathy patients with Clinical Activity Score at least 3, NOSPECS grade at least 4 and duration under 3 months. Study-wide results and limits: Expanded thyroid clonotypes (above 0.001) were mostly also found in blood. From stable hyperthyroidism, ophthalmopathy was set apart by a 13 V-J model.

Germline V gives CDR1 MNHEY, CDR2 SVGEGT. This CDR3 contains 14 residues. V gave up 2 bases and J gave up 1 base, with 8 bases separating them. This clonotype was seen at least ten times. Its antigen remains unidentified. Amplified TCR beta CDR3 regions derived from RNA transcripts. First-round RT-PCR with HTBI primers amplified the TCR CDR3 region. Via MiXCR, TCRdb re-called the multiplex PCR reads, giving one row per CDR3 protein. This sample carries about 520,000 distinct CDR3 sequences, roughly 24% of them seen once, and the ten largest clones take about 10%. Sequencing was performed on blood. The V gene is TRBV6-2 or TRBV6-3, the J gene TRBJ1-1; D gene ambiguous. The sequence was obtained from a woman in her 30s with Graves' ophthalmopathy. CDR3 region: CASSYHTGNTEAFF. CDR3 coding DNA: TGTGCCAGCAGTTACCACACTGGGAACACTGAAGCTTTCTTT.